The entry below describes one T cell receptor (beta chain). Its antigen is not identified. A much more abundant neighbour one base away suggests this may be a read error. Next came a second PCR, run for roughly 6 to 11 cycles, which used a sample-barcoded 5' primer along with a J-beta primer mix. With 12 random nucleotides, a template-switch adaptor tagged each individual cDNA molecule. Each CDR3 protein gets one entry after TCRdb re-called the 5' RACE reads with MiXCR. The sample carries about 680,000 distinct CDR3 sequences, over 45% recorded once. The V and J ends lost 8 bases and 13 bases respectively, with 23 bases between them. Germline V gene sequence: CDR1 SGHVS, CDR2 FQNEAQ. The length of the CDR3 is 13 residues. The entry originates in a study of blood T cells in healthy people across ages. Study-wide results and caveats: Donors of long life had a larger count of naive CD4+ cells and greater diversity than aged donors. In the absence of known donor CMV status, changes in expanded clonotypes were possibly confounded.

The TCR sequence derives from a woman aged 55-70 years in good health. The chain has TRBV7-8 and TRBJ2-5; TRBD1 might be the D (7 bases). The sequencing sample was made of blood. DNA for the CDR3: TGTGCCAGCGGCGTAGAGGAGGGGGCGCCTCGGTACTTC. Residues: CASGVEEGAPRYF.